The 10 T cell receptor beta chains given below trace back to one sample, sequenced in a study of T cells after yellow fever vaccination. TCRdb re-called the 5' RACE reads through MiXCR, storing one row per CDR3 protein. This table holds roughly 400,000 distinct CDR3 sequences, around 19% found once. The sample consisted of PBMCs, taken before the yellow fever booster vaccination. The source is a man aged 18 to 30 who received the YFV17D yellow fever vaccine.

The chain employs TRBV29-1 and TRBJ1-1, with D possibly matching TRBD1 (5 bases). Germline V CDR1 and CDR2: SQVTM, ANQGSEA. The CDR3 has 13 residues. V lost 8 bases and J lost 1, with 14 bases in between. DNA of the CDR3: TGCAGCCTCACGGGGCAGCCGAACACTGAAGCTTTCTTT. Its protein is CSLTGQPNTEAFF.

This chain joins TRBV3-1 and TRBJ2-3, with 8 bases lining up with TRBD1. V trimming: 5 bases; J trimming: 1 base; junction bases outside the gene matches: 5. Germline CDR1 and CDR2: LGHDT and YNNKEL (reference sequence). The CDR3 is 15 residues long. The CDR3: CASSVDRARTDTQYF. The CDR3 DNA sequence: TGTGCCAGCAGCGTGGACAGGGCCCGCACAGATACGCAGTATTTT.

The V call is TRBV28, the J call TRBJ1-2, with D unclear. V was cut by 5 bases and J by 6 bases, with 10 bases left in between. The CDR3 runs to 12 residues. Germline V CDR1 and CDR2: MDHEN, SYDVKM. In nucleotides, the CDR3 is TGTGCCAGCAGTCGCCATGGAAATGGCTACACCTTC. Translation: CASSRHGNGYTF.

The chain has TRBV7-8 and TRBJ2-3; TRBD2 matches 7 bases. The CDR3 has 16 amino acids. CDR1 is SGHVS and CDR2 is FQNEAQ in the germline V gene. After removal of 5 bases from V and 0 bases from J, the junction contained 8 bases not matched to a gene. The CDR3 bases are TGTGCCAGCAGCAAAAGGCGGGGGACTAGCACAGATACGCAGTATTTT. It specifies CASSKRRGTSTDTQYF.

The chain carries TRBV7-9 and TRBJ1-2, with no clear D. V was shortened by 2 bases and J by 3 bases, with 10 bases between the two germline ends. CDR3 length: 14 residues. Germline values: CDR1 SEHNR, CDR2 FQNEAQ (reference sequence). CDR3 DNA: TGTGCCAGCAGCTTATCCCTCAACTACTATGGCTACACCTTC. Its protein product is CASSLSLNYYGYTF.

This clonotype was seen many times. This chain connects TRBV12-3 or TRBV12-4 to TRBJ2-6; tentative D call: TRBD1 (5 bases). Deletions cut 5 bases from V and 2 bases from J, with 16 bases between. There are 17 residues in the CDR3. CDR3: CASSPGAGKAGANVLTF. The CDR3 nucleotides read TGTGCCAGCAGTCCTGGGGCAGGGAAGGCTGGGGCCAACGTCCTGACTTTC.

The CDR3 DNA is TGTGCCAGCAGCTTCGCGGGGGCCCCTGATACGCAGTATTTT. It encodes CASSFAGAPDTQYF. The chain carries TRBV7-2 and TRBJ2-3, with D possibly matching TRBD2 (7 bases). Per the germline V gene, CDR1 is SGHTA and CDR2 is FQGNSA. V was trimmed by 3 bases and J by 6 bases, leaving 13 bases between them. CDR3 length: 14 residues.

The chain is built from TRBV12-3 or TRBV12-4 and TRBJ1-1, with a possible D match to TRBD1 (6 bases). V lost 3 bases and J lost 7, with 21 bases in between. The CDR3 contains 16 residues. The CDR3 bases are TGTGCCAGCAGTTTCGACTCCATGCCACAGGGAGATGAAGCTTTCTTT. The encoded protein is CASSFDSMPQGDEAFF.

The rearrangement joins TRBV6-1 to TRBJ2-7; 9 positions match TRBD1. Per the germline V gene, CDR1 is MNHNS and CDR2 is SASEGT. V shed 6 bases and J 4 bases; nucleotides not matched to a gene: 7. This CDR3 contains 14 residues. The CDR3 spells CASSTGGAQYEQYF. The CDR3 nucleotides are TGTGCCAGCAGCACAGGGGGCGCCCAATACGAGCAGTACTTC.

The V and J genes are TRBV10-3 and TRBJ2-3; no definite D call. In germline, CDR1 is ENHRY, CDR2 SYGVKD. The CDR3 has 16 residues. Trimming removed 0 bases at V and 0 bases at J, with 10 bases between. CDR3 coding DNA: TGTGCCATCAGTGAGTCGAGCGCTGGGAGCACAGATACGCAGTATTTT. The encoded protein is CAISESSAGSTDTQYF.